This entry concerns a single T cell receptor (beta chain). The authors sorted proliferating CFSE-low CD3+CD4+ and CD3+CD8+ responders after the reaction. This sample was included in a study of graft-versus-host responses after intestinal transplantation. About the study: Anti-thymocyte globulin induction preceded two to three years of tacrolimus and steroid maintenance in all recipients.

Study conclusions and caveats: Some GvH clones appeared in ileal mucosa or blood before recipient bone marrow.

TCRdb's copy holds only in-frame clones and misses some; the assay was immunoSEQ multiplex PCR. The data contain 15,000 to 18,000 clones, around 33% of them seen just once; the ten biggest clones take up around 3.8%. Germline V gene lookup returns CDR1 LGHNA and CDR2 YNFKEQ. CDR3 length equals 14 residues. The V and J ends lost 5 bases and 3 bases respectively, with 13 bases between them. The chain uses TRBV4-2 and TRBJ2-5, with D unresolved. Sample: alloreactive CD4+ T cells from a mixed lymphocyte reaction culture, taken before intestinal transplant. The sample's subset: CFSE-low proliferating T cells sorted from roughly 6-day pre-transplant mixed lymphocyte reaction (GvH or HvG direction). The sequence was obtained from a human patient who received an intestinal transplant. CDR3 loop: CASSKKGGKETQYF. In DNA form, the CDR3 reads TGTGCCAGCAGCAAAAAGGGCGGCAAAGAGACCCAGTACTTC.